Presented here are 32 T cell receptor beta chains from one specimen sequenced in a study of blood T cell repertoires in COVID-19. Generated by immunoSEQ multiplex PCR, the TCRdb table keeps only in-frame clones and is missing some. The top ten clones hold about 9.4% of a sample with around 260,000 clones, approximately 88% of them seen once. The sequencing input was peripheral blood. These receptors came from a woman aged 70-85 years with COVID-19, enrolled during active disease.

CDR3 sequence reads: CASSPDRGYEQYF. CDR3 DNA: TGTGCCAGCAGCCCCGACAGAGGCTACGAGCAGTACTTC. The chain is built from TRBV14 and TRBJ2-7; TRBD1 is a possible D gene (5 bases). Trimming cost V 4 bases and J 3 bases, with 10 bases left between them. Germline loops: CDR1 SGHDN, CDR2 FVKESK. The CDR3 runs 13 residues. Full variable domain (rest looked up from reference TRBV14 and TRBJ2-7): EAGVTQFPSHSVIEKGQTVTLRCDPISGHDNLYWYRRVMGKEIKFLLHFVKESKQDESGMPNNRFLAERTGGTYSTLKVQPAELEDSGVYFCASSPDRGYEQYFGPGTRLTVT.

The rearrangement joins TRBV11-2 to TRBJ2-7; 8 bases are shared with TRBD2. The germline gives CDR1 SGHAT, CDR2 FQNNGV. The trim removed 5 bases at V and 3 bases at J, leaving 12 bases unmatched. This CDR3 comprises 16 residues. CDR3 sequence reads: CASSQLAELLVYEQYF. The DNA of the CDR3 is TGTGCCAGCAGCCAACTAGCGGAGTTATTAGTCTACGAGCAGTACTTC. Using reference TRBV11-2 and TRBJ2-7 for the parts outside the CDR3, the full variable domain is EAGVAQSPRYKIIEKRQSVAFWCNPISGHATLYWYQQILGQGPKLLIQFQNNGVVDDSQLPKDRFSAERLKGVDSTLKIQPAKLEDSAVYLCASSQLAELLVYEQYFGPGTRLTVT.

The rearrangement uses TRBV29-1 and TRBJ2-7, with D tentatively TRBD1 (6 bases). CDR1 and CDR2 from the germline V gene are SQVTM and ANQGSEA. Trimming took 5 bases from V and 5 from J, leaving 19 bases between them. There are 14 residues in the CDR3. CDR3 nucleotide sequence: TGCAGCGTTTCTCCTAACAGGGTCTTGAACGAGCAGTACTTC. This translates into CSVSPNRVLNEQYF.

The rearrangement joins TRBV24-1 to TRBJ1-1, with D possibly TRBD1 on 6 matching bases. The length of the CDR3 is 13 residues. The germline CDR1 and CDR2 sequences are KGHDR and SFDVKD. V lost 4 bases, J lost 7 bases, and 12 bases lay in between. CDR3 DNA: TGTGCCACCAGTGAAGTCGGACAGAATGAAGCTTTCTTT. As protein: CATSEVGQNEAFF.

The J gene is TRBJ2-7, the V gene TRBV7-9; TRBD1 is a possible D gene (5 bases). Trimming took 0 bases from V and 4 from J, leaving 13 bases between them. The CDR3 consists of 15 residues. Germline-derived CDR1 and CDR2 are SEHNR and FQNEAQ (reference sequence). The CDR3 DNA follows: TGTGCCAGCAGCTTAGCAGGTGGACACCAATACGAGCAGTACTTC. It is translated as CASSLAGGHQYEQYF.

The rearrangement joins TRBV25-1 to TRBJ1-5; D might be TRBD1 (5 bases). The CDR3 runs 13 residues. Germline V lookup: CDR1 MGHDK, CDR2 SYGVNS. V gave up 2 bases and J gave up 6 bases, with 8 bases separating them. CDR3 protein: CASSEIGVQPQHF. The CDR3 DNA is TGTGCCAGCAGTGAAATAGGGGTTCAGCCCCAGCATTTT. Full variable domain (missing parts from reference TRBV25-1 and TRBJ1-5): EADIYQTPRYLVIGTGKKITLECSQTMGHDKMYWYQQDPGMELHLIHYSYGVNSTEKGDLSSESTVSRIRTEHFPLTLESARPSHTSQYLCASSEIGVQPQHFGDGTRLSIL.

The chain employs TRBV4-1 and TRBJ1-1; TRBD1 might be the D (5 bases). The V and J ends lost 1 base and 4 bases respectively, with 13 bases between them. The CDR3 extends over 15 amino acids. Germline V CDR1 and CDR2: MGHRA, YSYEKL. CDR3 protein: CASSQAQGFATEAFF. In nucleotides, the CDR3 is TGCGCCAGCAGCCAAGCTCAGGGTTTTGCCACTGAAGCTTTCTTT.

For the CDR3, the DNA is TGTGCCAGTAGTATTTGGTCCAGGGCTGATCAGCCCCAGCATTTT. It specifies CASSIWSRADQPQHF. The gene calls are TRBV19 and TRBJ1-5; D may be TRBD1 (5 bases). Germline V gene data show CDR1 as LNHDA and CDR2 as SQIVND (reference sequence). This CDR3 is built from 15 residues. V was cut by 3 bases and J by 5 bases, with 14 bases left in between.

This clone was observed once. The chain is built from TRBV28 and TRBJ1-5; a weak D match, TRBD1 (6 bases). The length of the CDR3 is 16 residues. V gave up 6 bases and J gave up 3 bases, with 18 bases separating them. Germline V CDR1 and CDR2: MDHEN, SYDVKM. DNA for the CDR3: TGTGCCAGCAGGGACCCCAGGGGATTCGACAATCAGCCCCAGCATTTT. It yields the protein CASRDPRGFDNQPQHF.

The CDR3 region is CASSLGLELSTDTQYF. As DNA, the CDR3 is TGTGCCAGCAGCTTAGGTCTGGAGTTGAGCACAGATACGCAGTATTTT. The chain links TRBV7-2 to TRBJ2-3; D is undetermined. This CDR3 has 16 amino acids. The V end was cut by 1 base, the J end by 0 bases, with 11 bases between. The germline CDR1 and CDR2 sequences are SGHTA and FQGNSA.

To note about this clone: The sample carries other DNA sequences with the same CDR3. V and J are TRBV6-5 and TRBJ2-6, with TRBD2 as a possible D gene (6 bases). This CDR3 has 15 residues. The ends were cut back, 2 bases at V and 2 bases at J, with 7 bases in the middle. CDR1 is MNHEY and CDR2 is SVGAGI in the germline V gene. The CDR3 loop is CASSYGGAGANVLTF. CDR3 sequence (DNA): TGTGCCAGCAGTTACGGCGGGGCTGGGGCCAACGTCCTGACTTTC.

This clone was seen only once. V usage is TRBV19 and J usage is TRBJ2-1, with 14 bases aligning to TRBD2. From germline, CDR1 is LNHDA and CDR2 SQIVND (reference sequence). The CDR3 spans 16 residues. V lost 4 bases and J lost 2; bases outside the gene matches: 1. The CDR3 spells CASSKGLAGAYNEQFF. The DNA for the CDR3 is TGTGCCAGTAGTAAGGGACTAGCGGGAGCCTACAATGAGCAGTTCTTC.

J is TRBJ1-2 and V is TRBV11-1; no reliable D call. The CDR3 covers 15 residues. Looked up from germline, CDR1 is SGHAT and CDR2 is FQDESV (reference sequence). The ends were cut back, 1 base at V and 8 bases at J, with 17 bases in the middle. The CDR3 loop reads CASSLGPGNLDGYTF. The CDR3 DNA reads TGTGCCAGCAGCTTAGGTCCGGGAAACCTAGACGGCTACACCTTC.

The chain links TRBV11-3 to TRBJ2-3; 11 bases match TRBD2. Looked up from germline, CDR1 is SGHNT and CDR2 is YENEEA. V was clipped by 0 bases and J by 4 bases; unmatched bases: 6. CDR3 length: 17 residues. CDR3: CASSLEVAGGRSDTQYF. The CDR3 nucleotides read TGTGCCAGCAGCTTAGAGGTAGCGGGAGGGAGGTCAGATACGCAGTATTTT.

The rearrangement joins TRBV6-5 to TRBJ2-1; TRBD1 agrees at 7 bases. This CDR3 is built from 12 residues. Germline V gene data show CDR1 as MNHEY and CDR2 as SVGAGI. V was pared by 6 bases and J by 8 bases, with 4 bases of the junction left unmatched. CDR3 loop: CASRTGFDEQFF. DNA for the CDR3: TGTGCCAGCAGGACAGGGTTTGATGAGCAGTTCTTC.

The V gene is TRBV11-2, the J gene TRBJ2-5, with D possibly TRBD2 on 6 matching bases. Germline V CDR1 and CDR2: SGHAT, FQNNGV. The V gene lost 2 bases and the J gene lost 1 base, with 14 bases spanning the gap. The CDR3 is made up of 16 amino acids. The chain's CDR3 is CASSLQRAQIQETQYF. CDR3 coding DNA: TGTGCCAGCAGCTTACAGCGGGCGCAGATCCAAGAGACCCAGTACTTC.

As for this clone: This sample includes further DNA sequences coding for the same CDR3. The genes are TRBV7-3 and TRBJ2-7, with 13 bases that match TRBD2. Germline-derived CDR1 and CDR2 are SGHTA and FQGTGA. V was pared by 4 bases and J by 5 bases, with 2 bases of the junction left unmatched. This CDR3 is built from 14 residues. The CDR3 region has the DNA TGTGCCAGCAGCTCCGGACTAGCGGGAGACGAGCAGTACTTC. Residues: CASSSGLAGDEQYF.

This sequence joins TRBV5-1 and TRBJ2-5, with D perhaps matching TRBD1 (6 bases). Trimming pared 4 bases from V and 0 bases from J, leaving 10 bases between. Per germline, CDR1 SGHRS and CDR2 YFSETQ. The CDR3 totals 14 residues. CDR3: CASSPGTNQETQYF. The CDR3 DNA sequence: TGCGCCAGCAGCCCGGGGACAAACCAAGAGACCCAGTACTTC.

This clone was picked up a small number of times. The V and J genes are TRBV30 and TRBJ1-1, with 7 bases that match TRBD1. Germline-derived CDR1 and CDR2 are GTSNPN and SVGIG (reference sequence). This CDR3 region has 12 residues. The ends lost 4 bases at V and 5 bases at J; junction bases unmatched: 4. CDR3 in amino acids: CAWNRGRTEAFF. CDR3 sequence (DNA): TGTGCCTGGAACAGGGGTAGGACTGAAGCTTTCTTT.

This chain joins TRBV6-6 and TRBJ1-6, with D maybe TRBD1 (6 bases). V lost 6 bases and J lost 5, with 14 bases in between. Looked up from germline, CDR1 is MNHNY and CDR2 is SVGAGI (reference sequence). The CDR3 runs 15 residues. The CDR3 region has the DNA TGTGCCAGCAGCCAAAGTGGACAGCATAATTCACCCCTCCACTTT. It codes for CASSQSGQHNSPLHF.

The gene calls are TRBV6-2 or TRBV6-3 and TRBJ2-1; perhaps TRBD2 as D (6 bases). The V gene lost 5 bases and the J gene lost 5 bases, with 22 bases spanning the gap. The germline gives CDR1 MNHEY, CDR2 SVGEGT. The CDR3 totals 17 residues. CDR3 residues: CASSQSILLAAHNEQFF. The CDR3 coding sequence is TGTGCCAGCAGTCAAAGCATTTTACTAGCTGCCCACAATGAGCAGTTCTTC.

The chain has TRBV5-1 and TRBJ1-5; D not certain. The CDR3 has 14 residues. Germline-derived CDR1 and CDR2 are SGHRS and YFSETQ. The ends were cut back, 4 bases at V and 0 bases at J, with 8 bases in the middle. In DNA form, the CDR3 reads TGCGCCAGCAGCAGGGAGGGTAGCAATCAGCCCCAGCATTTT. Translation gives CASSREGSNQPQHF.

This chain connects TRBV29-1 to TRBJ2-3; no definite D call. Germline CDR1 reads SQVTM; CDR2 reads ANQGSEA. The CDR3 runs 12 residues. V dropped 2 bases and J dropped 2 bases, with 5 bases sitting between them. The CDR3, as DNA: TGCAGCGTTGAAACAGACACAGATACGCAGTATTTT. Its translation is CSVETDTDTQYF.

A single count supports this clone. The CDR3: CASSKDVQGHFVYSNQPQHF. In nucleotides, the CDR3 is TGTGCCAGCAGCAAAGACGTTCAGGGACACTTCGTCTATAGCAATCAGCCCCAGCATTTT. The chain carries TRBV21-1 and TRBJ1-5; the D call in the table, TRBD1, was not verified against the DNA. TRBV21-1 is a known pseudogene. The CDR3 loop spans 20 amino acids.

The table lists this clone with a count of one. This rearrangement joins TRBV10-3 to TRBJ2-1, with D maybe TRBD2 (6 bases). V lost 10 bases, J lost 8 bases, and 24 bases lay in between. The germline V gene has CDR1 ENHRY and CDR2 SYGVKD. The CDR3 loop spans 15 amino acids. This CDR3 reads CATAGPATTGDEQFF. DNA of the CDR3: TGTGCCACTGCGGGACCCGCTACAACTGGGGATGAGCAGTTCTTC.

The chain joins TRBV6-5 to TRBJ1-2, with D tentatively TRBD1 (5 bases). With 7 bases removed from V and 4 bases from J, the gap between germline ends came to 10 bases. The CDR3 loop spans 12 amino acids. In germline, CDR1 is MNHEY, CDR2 SVGAGI. Written as DNA, the CDR3 is TGTGCCAGCAAGGGGCTCGGCTATGGCTACACCTTC. It specifies CASKGLGYGYTF.

The chain joins TRBV2 to TRBJ1-3; perhaps TRBD1 as D (6 bases). CDR3 length equals 14 residues. V gave up 8 bases and J gave up 4 bases, with 15 bases separating them. CDR1 is SNHLY and CDR2 is FYNNEI in the germline V gene. DNA for the CDR3: TGTGCCAGCGAACAGGGAAGTAAGGGAAACACCATATATTTT. It translates to CASEQGSKGNTIYF.

This chain uses TRBV27 with TRBJ1-6; no clear D. The CDR3 sequence is 14 residues long. Germline lookup yields CDR1 MNHEY and CDR2 SMNVEV (reference sequence). The ends were cut back, 5 bases at V and 10 bases at J, with 15 bases in the middle. This CDR3 is CASSLGPTWSPLHF. The CDR3 DNA sequence: TGTGCCAGCAGTCTGGGCCCTACCTGGTCACCCCTCCACTTT.

In this sample, this clone turned up once. This chain joins TRBV7-2 and TRBJ1-2; D unclear. The ends were cut back, 1 base at V and 3 bases at J, with 9 bases in the middle. The germline V gene encodes CDR1 SGHTA and CDR2 FQGNSA. This CDR3 has 14 amino acids. The CDR3 spells CASSLDVGDYGYTF. The CDR3 DNA follows: TGTGCCAGCAGCTTAGACGTCGGAGACTATGGCTACACCTTC. The entire variable domain, with the rest obtained from reference TRBV7-2 and TRBJ1-2, is as follows: GAGVSQSPSNKVTEKGKDVELRCDPISGHTALYWYRQSLGQGLEFLIYFQGNSAPDKSGLPSDRFSAERTGGSVSTLTIQRTQQEDSAVYLCASSLDVGDYGYTFGSGTRLTVV.

The chain carries TRBV7-2 and TRBJ1-4; no reliable D call. The CDR3 loop spans 16 amino acids. Trimming took off 5 bases at V and 2 bases at J, with 15 bases between the two ends. Germline CDR1 reads SGHTA; CDR2 reads FQGNSA. The CDR3 DNA is TGTGCCAGCAGCCCCCACTGGGGAGCGACTAATGAAAAACTGTTTTTT. This gives the protein CASSPHWGATNEKLFF.

The chain combines TRBV6-5 with TRBJ1-2; the D is unclear. The CDR3 contains 14 residues. V was shortened by 6 bases and J by 7 bases, with 18 bases between the two germline ends. CDR1 and CDR2 (germline): MNHEY, SVGAGI. Here the CDR3 reads CASSLLRSQVGYTF. Here the CDR3 DNA reads TGTGCCAGCAGCCTTCTTCGGTCCCAGGTTGGCTACACCTTC.

This rearrangement joins TRBV6-5 to TRBJ1-2; unclear D gene. This CDR3 comprises 12 residues. Germline lookup yields CDR1 MNHEY and CDR2 SVGAGI. Deletions cut 5 bases from V and 8 bases from J, with 12 bases between. The CDR3 here is CASSPFGVGYTF. In DNA form, the CDR3 reads TGTGCCAGCAGTCCTTTCGGGGTAGGCTACACCTTC.